Listed here are 5 T cell receptor beta chains from one sample, sequenced in a study of T cell responses to AZD1222 COVID-19 vaccine (dated by TCRdb to about 2021). This sample's time point label indicates: about 28 days (+/-7) after the second vaccine dose. Library construction relied on the immunoSEQ multiplex PCR assay. Drawn from immuneACCESS, this table holds only the in-frame rearrangements with V and J called that TCRdb kept. Clones are partly lost; checked studies trace under half to an unresolved V gene and leave the rest unexplained. Counted in this sample were roughly 110,000 clones; 90% of them appeared once. In total, the top ten clones hold roughly 8% of the sample. This material consisted of peripheral blood, taken 28 days after the second AZD1222 dose. These receptors were collected from an adult who received the AZD1222 COVID-19 vaccine.

The chain is built from TRBV2 and TRBJ2-1, with D perhaps matching TRBD2 (5 bases). The CDR3 spans 14 residues. CDR1 is SNHLY and CDR2 is FYNNEI in the germline V gene. With 8 bases removed from V and 3 bases from J, the gap between germline ends came to 14 bases. CDR3 sequence: CASGSGLGYNEQFF. The CDR3 bases are TGTGCCAGCGGTTCCGGACTTGGCTACAATGAGCAGTTCTTC.

V gene TRBV7-2 combines with J gene TRBJ2-5; 7 bases agree with TRBD1. The ends lost 2 bases at V and 5 bases at J; junction bases unmatched: 5. CDR3 length: 14 residues. Germline CDR1 reads SGHTA; CDR2 reads FQGNSA. CDR3 coding DNA: TGTGCCAGCAGCTTAACAGGGGCAAGGGAGACCCAGTACTTC. This translates into CASSLTGARETQYF.

The rearrangement joins TRBV16 to TRBJ1-5, with D possibly being TRBD1 (6 bases). Trimming removed 0 bases at V and 4 bases at J, with 10 bases between. Germline V gives CDR1 KGHSY, CDR2 FQNENV. This CDR3 is 15 amino acids long. CDR3 nucleotides: TGTGCCAGCAGCCAATCGGGGGCCTCTAATCAGCCCCAGCATTTT. Its translation is CASSQSGASNQPQHF. The variable domain in full, with the rest retrieved from reference TRBV16 and TRBJ1-5, is GEEVAQTPKHLVRGEGQKAKLYCAPIKGHSYVFWYQQVLKNEFKFLISFQNENVFDETGMPKERFSAKCLPNSPCSLEIQATKLEDSAVYFCASSQSGASNQPQHFGDGTRLSIL.

V usage is TRBV4-1 and J usage is TRBJ2-2, with D hard to call. This CDR3 has 16 residues. V was pared by 0 bases and J by 0 bases, with 8 bases between. Germline V gene data show CDR1 as MGHRA and CDR2 as YSYEKL. DNA of the CDR3: TGCGCCAGCAGCCAAGAACACATTTCGAACACCGGGGAGCTGTTTTTT. Encoded protein: CASSQEHISNTGELFF.

The genes are TRBV19 and TRBJ2-1, with D uncertain. The germline V gene encodes CDR1 LNHDA and CDR2 SQIVND (reference sequence). Trimming pared 5 bases from V and 3 bases from J, leaving 5 bases between. The CDR3 totals 12 residues. CDR3 DNA: TGTGCCAGTAGTTATGACTACAATGAGCAGTTCTTC. This codes for CASSYDYNEQFF.